A selection of T cell receptor beta chains follows, all from one sample in a study of T cell changes during pregnancy in multiple sclerosis. Method: immunoSEQ multiplex PCR; TCRdb's copy keeps in-frame clones and lacks some. The table lists approximately 100,000 clones, approximately 94% of them singletons. This specimen consisted of peripheral blood, obtained in the second trimester of pregnancy. All receptors come from a female donor with multiple sclerosis, enrolled in a pregnancy study. Each CDR3 is given with its conserved first and last residue. Fields, in order: J gene, V gene, CDR3 protein.

TRBJ2-4	TRBV15	CATSRASSGGPLAKNIQYF
TRBJ2-5	TRBV11-2	CASSLMTSLQTQYF
TRBJ2-5	TRBV28	CASSFPGGIEETQYF
TRBJ2-1	TRBV27	CASRVLRLAGGGGSYNEQFF
TRBJ2-2	TRBV14	CASSQELTGELFF
TRBJ2-1	TRBV28	CASSSIGQGGYNEQFF
TRBJ2-2	TRBV9	CASSVGGGSDTGELFF
TRBJ2-1	TRBV5-4	CASSPPTKRGGSYNEQFF
TRBJ1-5	TRBV18	CASSPKRSPQPQHF
TRBJ1-3	TRBV2	CASSRTGGANTIYF
TRBJ2-7	TRBV15	CATSRGPPEDEQYF
TRBJ1-4	TRBV5-4	CASSSGQGSDKLFF
TRBJ2-7	TRBV30	CAWKRAGSYEQYF
TRBJ2-5	TRBV2	CASRRRGMETQYF
TRBJ2-1	TRBV14	CASSPGTSGLSYNEQFF
TRBJ2-2	TRBV30	CASGGGSNTGELFF
TRBJ2-1	TRBV6-5	CASRNLSNEQFF
TRBJ2-5	TRBV10-3	CAVSRDREETQYF